The T cell receptor beta chain under discussion was sequenced for a study of cytomegalovirus exposure and HLA in healthy donors. Germline loops: CDR1 SSHAT, CDR2 FNYEAQ (reference sequence). The CDR3 is made up of 14 amino acids. The repertoire was sequenced with immunoSEQ multiplex PCR; TCRdb's copy has only in-frame clones and lacks some. Of fewer than 200,000 clones in the sample, about 90% are singletons; the top ten hold over 9%. The table lists this clone with a count of one. Compared with germline, one end of the junction differs, possibly owing to a read error. This chain connects TRBV7-7 to TRBJ2-3; D call uncertain. Sequencing used PBMCs. This clonotype was obtained from a woman aged 18-35 years in good health and CMV-seropositive. The CDR3 sequence is CASSLTQGADTQYF. The CDR3 DNA is TGTGCTAGCAGCCTAACCCAAGGAGCAGATACGCAGTATTTT.